The entry below gives a single T cell receptor (beta chain) sequence along with its context. The antigen is unknown. Only in-frame clones appear in the TCRdb table, and some are missing; sequencing was by immunoSEQ multiplex PCR. The table shows 70,000 to 85,000 clones, with 84% occurring only once. The CDR3 loop spans 15 amino acids. Looked up from germline, CDR1 is SGHNT and CDR2 is YENEEA. Trimming cost V 0 bases and J 4 bases, with 13 bases left between them. This specimen belongs to a study of T cells in localized non-small cell lung cancer. The study, taken as a whole, reports: Of the top 100 tumor clones, median around 60 were in adjacent lung, about 30 among its top 100.

The sample consisted of peripheral blood, taken before any cancer treatment. The chain has TRBV11-3 and TRBJ2-7; TRBD1 might be the D (6 bases). This sequence originates from a female donor older than 55 with stage I lung adenocarcinoma. The CDR3 nucleotides are TGTGCCAGCAGCTTAGAAGGACAGTTTTCTTACGAGCAGTACTTC. It translates to CASSLEGQFSYEQYF. The full variable domain, with the rest looked up from reference TRBV11-3 and TRBJ2-7, is EAGVVQSPRYKIIEKKQPVAFWCNPISGHNTLYWYLQNLGQGPELLIRYENEEAVDDSQLPKDRFSAERLKGVDSTLKIQPAELGDSAVYLCASSLEGQFSYEQYFGPGTRLTVT.